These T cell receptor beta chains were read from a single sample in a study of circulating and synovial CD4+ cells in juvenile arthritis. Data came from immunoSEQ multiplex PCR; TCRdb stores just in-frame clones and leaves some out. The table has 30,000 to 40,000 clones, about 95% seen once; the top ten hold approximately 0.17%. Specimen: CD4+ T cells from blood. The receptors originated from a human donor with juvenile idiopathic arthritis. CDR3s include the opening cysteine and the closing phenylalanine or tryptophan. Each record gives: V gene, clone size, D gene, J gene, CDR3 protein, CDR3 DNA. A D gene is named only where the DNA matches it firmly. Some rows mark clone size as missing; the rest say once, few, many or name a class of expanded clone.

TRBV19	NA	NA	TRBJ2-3	CASSPRGGTDTQYF	TGTGCCAGTAGTCCCAGGGGAGGCACAGATACGCAGTATTTT
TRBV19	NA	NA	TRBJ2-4	CASSIEGGAKNIQYF	TGTGCCAGTAGTATAGAGGGGGGAGCCAAAAACATTCAGTACTTC
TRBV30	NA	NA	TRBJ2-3	CAWSGVPTDTQYF	TGTGCCTGGAGTGGCGTCCCCACAGATACGCAGTATTTT
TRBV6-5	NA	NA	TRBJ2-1	CASSRGVAEQFF	TGTGCCAGCAGTCGGGGAGTTGCTGAGCAGTTCTTC
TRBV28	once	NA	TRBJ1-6	CASSLVNRDNSPLHF	TGTGCCAGCAGTTTAGTTAACAGGGATAATTCACCCCTCCACTTT
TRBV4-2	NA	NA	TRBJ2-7	CASSQEEPSYEQYF	TGTGCCAGCAGCCAAGAGGAGCCTTCCTACGAGCAGTACTTC
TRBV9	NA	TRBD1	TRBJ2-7	CASSVEGGAGGPYEQYF	TGTGCCAGCAGCGTAGAGGGTGGGGCAGGGGGCCCCTACGAGCAGTACTTC
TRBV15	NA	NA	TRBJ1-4	CATSPGLNEKLFF	TGTGCCACCAGCCCCGGGTTAAATGAAAAACTGTTTTTT
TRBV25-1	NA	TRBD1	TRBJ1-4	CASRVGTGATNEKLFF	TGTGCCAGCAGAGTTGGGACAGGGGCAACTAATGAAAAACTGTTTTTT
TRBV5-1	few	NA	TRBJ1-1	CASSIQVGTEAFF	TGCGCCAGCAGTATACAGGTCGGCACTGAAGCTTTCTTT
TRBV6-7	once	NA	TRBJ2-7	CASSYPIAAEAYEQYF	TGTGCCAGCAGTTATCCAATAGCGGCTGAGGCCTACGAGCAGTACTTC
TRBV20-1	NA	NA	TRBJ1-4	CSAGGTQQLFF	TGCAGTGCCGGTGGGACACAACAACTGTTTTTT
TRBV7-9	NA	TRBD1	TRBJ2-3	CASSLRDSLLTDTQYF	TGTGCCAGCAGCCTCCGGGACAGCCTCCTCACAGATACGCAGTATTTT
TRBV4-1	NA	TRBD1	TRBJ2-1	CASSYRGLDEQFF	TGCGCCAGCAGCTACAGGGGTTTGGATGAGCAGTTCTTC
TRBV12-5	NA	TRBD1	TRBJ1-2	CASGLEGAGGYTF	TGTGCTAGTGGTTTGGAGGGGGCTGGTGGCTACACCTTC
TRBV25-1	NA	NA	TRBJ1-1	CASSESRTALNTEAFF	TGTGCCAGCAGTGAATCCAGGACAGCGCTGAACACTGAAGCTTTCTTT
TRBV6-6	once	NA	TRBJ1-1	CASSSGQGMNTEAFF	NA
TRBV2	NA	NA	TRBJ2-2	CASSGQRVNTGELFF	TGTGCCAGCAGTGGGCAGCGGGTGAACACCGGGGAGCTGTTTTTT
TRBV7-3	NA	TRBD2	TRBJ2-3	CASSLWASGGGDTQYF	TGTGCCAGCAGCTTATGGGCTAGCGGGGGGGGAGATACGCAGTATTTT
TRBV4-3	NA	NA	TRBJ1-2	CASSQTTGSHYTF	TGCGCCAGCAGCCAGACTACAGGGTCTCACTACACCTTC
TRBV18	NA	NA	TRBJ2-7	CASSPNRYEQYF	TGTGCCAGCTCACCAAATCGTTACGAGCAGTACTTC
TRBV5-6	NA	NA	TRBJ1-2	CASSLWDKTNYGYTF	TGTGCCAGCAGCTTGTGGGACAAGACGAACTATGGCTACACCTTC
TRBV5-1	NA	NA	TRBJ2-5	CASSLAGQYQETQYF	TGCGCCAGCAGCTTGGCCGGACAGTACCAAGAGACCCAGTACTTC
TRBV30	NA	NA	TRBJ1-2	CAWSLPGTLGYTF	TGTGCCTGGAGTCTCCCCGGGACTCTAGGCTACACCTTC
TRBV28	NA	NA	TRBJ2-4	CASLSSPLAKNIQYF	TGTGCCAGCCTCTCTAGCCCCTTAGCCAAAAACATTCAGTACTTC
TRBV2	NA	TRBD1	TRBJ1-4	CASSEILVGTGVEKLFF	TGTGCCAGCAGTGAAATTTTGGTCGGGACAGGGGTTGAAAAACTGTTTTTT
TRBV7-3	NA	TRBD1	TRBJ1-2	CASSLSIGTGQGGYTF	TGTGCCAGCAGCTTAAGCATTGGGACGGGACAGGGGGGCTACACCTTC
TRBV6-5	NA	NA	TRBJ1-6	CASSDYRGGSPLHF	TGTGCCAGCAGTGACTATAGAGGGGGTTCACCCCTCCACTTT
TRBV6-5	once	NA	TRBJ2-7	CASSYLTGSYEQYF	TGTGCCAGCAGTTACCTTACAGGGTCCTACGAGCAGTACTTC
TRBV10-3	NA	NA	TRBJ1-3	CAISESRESGNTIYF	TGTGCCATTAGTGAGTCGAGAGAGAGCGGAAACACCATATATTTT
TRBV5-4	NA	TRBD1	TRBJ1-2	CASSQAGDRGYGYTF	TGTGCCAGCAGCCAGGCGGGAGACAGGGGCTATGGCTACACCTTC
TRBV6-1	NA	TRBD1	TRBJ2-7	CASIGAGGEQYF	TGTGCCAGCATTGGGGCAGGGGGCGAGCAGTACTTC
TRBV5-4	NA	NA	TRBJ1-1	CASSLESGNTEAFF	TGTGCCAGCAGCTTGGAGTCAGGGAACACTGAAGCTTTCTTT
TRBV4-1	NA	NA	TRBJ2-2	CASSQEQGPANGELFF	TGCGCCAGCAGCCAAGAACAGGGCCCGGCCAACGGGGAGCTGTTTTTT
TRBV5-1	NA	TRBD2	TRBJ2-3	CASSLAAGGTDTQYF	TGCGCCAGCAGCTTGGCGGCGGGGGGCACAGATACGCAGTATTTT
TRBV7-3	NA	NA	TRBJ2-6	CASSLTVSGANVLTF	TGTGCCAGCAGCTTAACCGTTTCTGGGGCCAACGTCCTGACTTTC
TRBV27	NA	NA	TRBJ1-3	CASSLSYAGLDSGNTIYF	TGTGCCAGCAGTTTATCGTATGCGGGACTCGACTCTGGAAACACCATATATTTT
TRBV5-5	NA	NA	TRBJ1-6	CASSLAPAGSSYNSPLHF	TGTGCCAGCAGCTTGGCCCCGGCGGGCAGCTCCTATAATTCACCCCTCCACTTT
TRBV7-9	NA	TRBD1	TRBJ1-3	CASSQTGPRSGNTIYF	TGTGCCAGCAGTCAGACAGGGCCTCGCTCTGGAAACACCATATATTTT
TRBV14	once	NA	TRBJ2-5	CASSPRGWYQETQYF	TGTGCCAGCAGCCCCCGGGGATGGTACCAAGAGACCCAGTACTTC
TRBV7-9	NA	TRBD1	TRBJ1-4	CASSRDSVNEKLFF	TGTGCCAGCAGCCGGGACAGTGTGAATGAAAAACTGTTTTTT
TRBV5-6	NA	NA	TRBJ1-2	CASSFPGLPTSGYTF	TGTGCCAGCAGCTTCCCGGGACTGCCCACCTCTGGCTACACCTTC
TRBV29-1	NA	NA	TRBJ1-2	CSVEDAGRQTNYGYTF	TGCAGCGTTGAAGATGCGGGAAGGCAGACTAACTATGGCTACACCTTC
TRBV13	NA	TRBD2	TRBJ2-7	CASSPPAGNDYEQYF	TGTGCCAGCAGCCCACCAGCGGGGAATGACTACGAGCAGTACTTC
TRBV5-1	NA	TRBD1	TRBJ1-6	CASSPYPPTGFNSPLHF	TGCGCCAGCAGCCCCTATCCCCCGACAGGGTTTAATTCCCCCCTCCACTTT
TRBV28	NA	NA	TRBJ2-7	CASSFDRGKPSYEQYF	TGTGCCAGCAGTTTCGATAGGGGGAAACCTTCCTACGAGCAGTACTTC
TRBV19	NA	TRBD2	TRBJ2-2	CASSSSGRAVGELFF	TGTGCCAGTAGCTCTAGCGGGAGGGCCGTCGGGGAGCTGTTTTTT
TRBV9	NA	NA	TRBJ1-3	CASSVVGDSGNTIYF	TGTGCCAGCAGCGTAGTAGGGGACTCTGGAAACACCATATATTTT
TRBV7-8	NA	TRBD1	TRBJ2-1	CASTPRTGLGYNEQFF	TGTGCCAGCACCCCCAGGACAGGACTCGGGTACAATGAGCAGTTCTTC
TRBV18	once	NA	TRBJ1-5	CASSPGANSNQPQHF	TGTGCCAGCTCACCTGGGGCTAATAGCAATCAGCCCCAGCATTTT
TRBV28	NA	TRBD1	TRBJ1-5	CASMPGQGDQPQHF	TGTGCCAGCATGCCCGGACAGGGGGATCAGCCCCAGCATTTT
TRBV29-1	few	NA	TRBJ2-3	CSVGFPAGGSDTQYF	TGCAGCGTCGGCTTTCCCGCAGGGGGGTCAGATACGCAGTATTTT
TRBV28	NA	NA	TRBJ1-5	CASSRATTGMGNQPQHF	TGTGCCAGCAGTCGAGCAACCACAGGGATGGGCAATCAGCCCCAGCATTTT